This TCR beta chain was sequenced in a study of response to subunit inactivated influenza vaccine. General study points: The authors offered the suggestion that each seasonal influenza vaccination recruits few new T cells.

This clonotype was picked up many times. Its antigen is as yet unknown. Germline CDR1 reads SNHLY; CDR2 reads FYNNEI. V was shortened by 3 bases and J by 1 base, with 13 bases between the two germline ends. This CDR3 contains 15 residues. TCRdb re-called the RT-PCR reads through MiXCR, storing one row per CDR3 protein. Of over 750,000 distinct CDR3 sequences listed, 21% are singletons. This specimen was PBMCs from blood, taken 4 to 6 days after vaccination. The sequence was collected from a man aged 45-65 years who received an inactivated influenza vaccine. V is TRBV2 and J is TRBJ2-7; D is possibly TRBD2 (5 bases). The CDR3: CASSDGGLLSYEQYF. The CDR3 region has the DNA TGTGCCAGCAGTGACGGCGGACTCCTGTCCTACGAGCAGTACTTC.